The subject of this entry is one T cell receptor (beta chain). No antigen is known for it. No base qualities exist here, and no much larger clone lies one base off it. This CDR3 is also generated by other DNA sequences in the sample. The sample originates from a study of shared clonotypes between healthy human individuals (TCRdb year 2020). Notes on the research overall: Two women and three men aged 18 to 49 years were included in the cohort. For each donor, CD4 naive and CD4 memory were each given three plates, CD8 naive was given two plates, and CD8 memory was given one plate. Blood TCR repertoires of roughly five healthy adults were deeply sequenced to estimate repertoire size and the extent of clonotype sharing between individuals. Libraries were prepared and TCR repertoires were sequenced by different laboratories using diverse techniques, in order to increase sequencing depth and limit assay-specific biases. Between about 0.85 and 8.9 billion PBMCs per donor were obtained by leukapheresis.

The CDR3 covers 12 residues, taking in both the cysteine and the phenylalanine. Only CDR3 DNA is held: 36 bases, read in frame from base 1. Trimming costs V 4 bases and J 2 bases, and their ends lie 5 bases apart. The germline V gene gives CDR1 as ENHRY and CDR2 as SYGVKD. The research as a whole found: The genetic and exposure-history diversity represented was limited by the small number of donors. Even with the large sequencing depth, rarefaction of the sorted-subset datasets indicated that sequencing was incomplete. Across four donors, about 5.2% of naive CD4, roughly 3.8% of naive CD8, about 2.3% of memory CD4, and around 0.4% of memory CD8 clonotypes were shared. Naive subsets generally had larger estimated clonotype richness than memory subsets. Sampling was limited to blood, and TCR repertoires in tissue likely differ from TCR repertoires in blood. Pairwise subsampling led to the expectation that sequencing depth would affect the degree of clonotype sharing among donors. Clonotypes shared by all four sorted-subset donors showed higher generation probabilities than non-shared clonotypes.

The donors were healthy, HIV-negative adults with no recently reported acute infections or vaccinations. Every donor was a Caucasian adult living in Nashville, Tennessee, USA. The CD8 memory samples were a combination of magnetically selected CD45RO+ cells and CCR7-negative CD45RA+ effector memory (TemRA) cells. Blood was obtained by leukapheresis, after which PBMCs were separated by Ficoll-Histopaque density gradient centrifugation and cryopreserved in liquid nitrogen vapor phase. Purity and quantity of every magnetically sorted T cell population were checked by analytical flow cytometry. Genomic DNA was isolated from each sorted fraction and quantified by UV absorbance on a Nanodrop 2000c. TCR CDR3 regions were amplified from genomic DNA by multiplex PCR using the deep immunoSEQ assay. Extracted genomic DNA from each cell subset was distributed evenly across all wells of several immunoSEQ 96-well plates, and each plate was treated as a replicate. For sorted subsets, about 200 ng genomic DNA, equal to 30,000 or so T cell genomes, was loaded into each replicate PCR. The purified libraries were quantified using a Qubit 3.0 fluorometer, sized with a Bioanalyzer 2100, and then quantified again using the KAPA Library Quantification kit. Each immunoSEQ 96-well plate was sequenced on its own single-read 150-cycle Illumina NextSeq 550 flow cell. Under the source paper's analysis protocol: Because only junctional sequences without quality scores were contained in the immunoSEQ output, filtering matching that applied to full-length reads could not be performed. To assign V/J genes and CDR3, sequences were annotated using PyIR, a Python wrapper for IgBLAST v1.9, with IMGT germline references. Reads were removed for weak V/J assignments (E-value above 1e-6), missing CDR3, stop codons, out-of-frame junctions, or ambiguous translated residues. V3J clonotypes were defined as sequences sharing the same inferred V gene, J gene, and CDR3 amino acid sequence. To compute the percentage overlap between repertoires, the number of shared unique clonotypes was divided by the size of the smaller repertoire. Richness of each repertoire was evaluated using RTK rarefaction, the Chao1 estimator, and Recon v2.1 estimates of unobserved clonotypes. For all TCRbeta clonotypes obtained by the gDNA method from a few donors, generation probabilities were computed with OLGA. TCRdb provides this immuneACCESS table in a form limited to in-frame rearrangements. Some clones are lacking; in checked studies, under half of them reflect an unresolved V gene, and why the rest are absent is not known. D and trimming come from the DNA, and the V and J calls and clone size come from that table. A total of roughly 320,000 clones appear in this sample, roughly 84% of them only once. The top ten clones comprise under 20% of the sample.

The receptor chain draws on TRBV10-3 and TRBJ2-5; no D gene can be assigned with confidence. This receptor was obtained from a man younger than 30 in good health. Material for sequencing was memory CD8+ T cells sorted from blood. The sample's cell subset or site, from its label and the paper: CD45RO+ cells pooled with CCR7-negative TemRA cells. The sequenced DNA is TGTGCCATCAGTGCAGCTCAAGAGACCCAGTACTTC. Translated, it gives CAISAAQETQYF.